Below, 9 T cell receptor beta chains from the same sample are listed, as sequenced in a study of blood T cell repertoires in COVID-19. Sequenced by immunoSEQ multiplex PCR; TCRdb stores in-frame clones only, minus some. The sample holds a few hundred thousand clones, approximately 90% seen once. The sample consisted of PBMCs or T cells enriched from blood (not recorded which). These receptors came from a woman aged 45-65 years who had recovered from COVID-19.

The chain recombines TRBV13 with TRBJ2-7, with 7 bases identical to TRBD2. Trimming at V came to 0 bases and at J to 2 bases, leaving 4 bases not matched to a gene. CDR3 size: 15 residues. Germline assignment: CDR1 PRHDT and CDR2 FYEKMQ (reference sequence). DNA for the CDR3: TGTGCCAGCAGCTTAGGGGCTAGCGGAACCTACGAGCAGTACTTC. It yields the protein CASSLGASGTYEQYF.

With respect to this clone: At the DNA level, this CDR3 is encoded by other sequences in the same sample as well. The CDR3 loop is CASRGQSYSNQPQHF. The CDR3 DNA reads as TGTGCCAGCAGGGGACAGTCGTATAGCAATCAGCCCCAGCATTTT. V gene TRBV2 combines with J gene TRBJ1-5; 7 positions agree with TRBD1. Germline V CDR1 and CDR2: SNHLY, FYNNEI. The CDR3 totals 15 residues. Germline trimming cut 6 bases from V and 0 bases from J; bases unmatched to any gene: 5.

This clone was seen a single time. The V gene is TRBV3-1 (or the pseudogene TRBV3-2), the J gene TRBJ2-5, with TRBD2 as a possible D gene (6 bases). The CDR3 has 14 residues. Germline lookup yields CDR1 LGHDT and CDR2 YNNKEL (reference sequence). V gave up 3 bases and J gave up 4 bases, with 12 bases separating them. For the CDR3, the DNA is TGTGCCAGCAGCCAGGGCGGGGTTGGAGAGACCCAGTACTTC. The encoded protein is CASSQGGVGETQYF.

The chain carries TRBV9 and TRBJ1-4; D is ambiguous. The V end lost 6 bases, the J end lost 8 bases, and 20 bases lay between the germline ends. The CDR3 extends over 15 amino acids. Per the germline V gene, CDR1 is SGDLS and CDR2 is YYNGEE. CDR3 coding DNA: TGTGCCAGCAACCCAGGACGGGGTTGGGCAGAAAAACTGTTTTTT. This translates into CASNPGRGWAEKLFF. Full variable domain (missing parts from reference TRBV9 and TRBJ1-4): DSGVTQTPKHLITATGQRVTLRCSPRSGDLSVYWYQQSLDQGLQFLIQYYNGEERAKGNILERFSAQQFPDLHSELNLSSLELGDSALYFCASNPGRGWAEKLFFGSGTQLSVL.

V and J are TRBV6-5 and TRBJ1-4; a possible D gene is TRBD1 (5 bases). The CDR3 has 14 amino acids. Germline V gene data show CDR1 as MNHEY and CDR2 as SVGAGI. The V end lost 2 bases, the J end lost 5 bases, and 9 bases lay between the germline ends. CDR3 DNA sequence: TGTGCCAGCAGTTACGACAGTGTCAATGAAAAACTGTTTTTT. It translates to CASSYDSVNEKLFF.

A few counts support this clone. V gene TRBV29-1 combines with J gene TRBJ1-2, with TRBD1 identical over 9 bases. V was clipped by 3 bases and J by 7 bases; unmatched bases: 9. The CDR3 consists of 14 residues. Germline V gene lookup returns CDR1 SQVTM and CDR2 ANQGSEA. The CDR3 loop reads CSVEGQGPRGGYTF. The CDR3 nucleotides are TGCAGCGTTGAGGGACAGGGACCGAGGGGTGGCTACACCTTC. Combining the CDR3 with reference TRBV29-1 and TRBJ1-2 gives the whole variable domain SAVISQKPSRDICQRGTSLTIQCQVDSQVTMMFWYRQQPGQSLTLIATANQGSEATYESGFVIDKFPISRPNLTFSTLTVSNMSPEDSSIYLCSVEGQGPRGGYTFGSGTRLTVV.

The chain uses TRBV27 and TRBJ1-4; unclear D gene. Trimming stripped 4 bases from V and 6 bases from J, with 9 bases between. Germline lookup yields CDR1 MNHEY and CDR2 SMNVEV (reference sequence). The length of the CDR3 is 13 residues. The DNA for the CDR3 is TGTGCCAGCAGTTCCAGGCCCTATGAAAAACTGTTTTTT. This sequence encodes CASSSRPYEKLFF. The whole variable domain, filled in from reference TRBV27 and TRBJ1-4, reads EAQVTQNPRYLITVTGKKLTVTCSQNMNHEYMSWYRQDPGLGLRQIYYSMNVEVTDKGDVPEGYKVSRKEKRNFPLILESPSPNQTSLYFCASSSRPYEKLFFGSGTQLSVL.

This clone was picked up a small number of times. The gene calls are TRBV28 and TRBJ2-7; 7 positions agree with TRBD2. V lost 7 bases, J lost 2 bases, and 20 bases stayed unmatched. Per the germline V gene, CDR1 is MDHEN and CDR2 is SYDVKM. This CDR3 has 18 amino acids. DNA for the CDR3: TGTGCCAGCACCTATTCCGAAGGAGCGGGGCGACCCACCTACGAGCAGTACTTC. The encoded protein is CASTYSEGAGRPTYEQYF.

The V call is TRBV19, the J call TRBJ1-3; no definite D call. This CDR3 has 16 residues. The V end was cut by 3 bases, the J end by 0 bases, with 12 bases between. From germline, CDR1 is LNHDA and CDR2 SQIVND (reference sequence). DNA of the CDR3: TGTGCCAGTAGTATTCCAGGAAGGTACTCTGGAAACACCATATATTTT. Protein: CASSIPGRYSGNTIYF.